This is a list of T cell receptor beta chains from one sample in a study of T cell clones after liver transplantation. The table came from immunoSEQ multiplex PCR; TCRdb's copy has only in-frame clones and leaves some out. This table has some 9,000 clones, approximately 68% appearing once. The input for sequencing was CD8+ T cells from blood, taken at the roughly 15-month timepoint. These receptors were taken from a human patient who received a liver transplant. Some T cells may be the graft donor's. The CDR3 runs from the conserved cysteine through the conserved F or W. The D gene is left open where the match is weak. Size is stated for part of the rows, as once, few or many counts, or as a class when the clone is expanded.

size | J | length | D | V | DNA | CDR3
NA | TRBJ2-3 | 15 | TRBD2 | TRBV4-2 | TGTGCCAGCAGCCAAGGACTAGCGGGAGGAGATACGCAGTATTTT | CASSQGLAGGDTQYF
NA | TRBJ2-7 | 14 | TRBD2 | TRBV10-2 | TGCGCCAGCAGTGCAGGACTAGCGGGGGACGAGCAGTACTTC | CASSAGLAGDEQYF
NA | TRBJ2-7 | 14 | NA | TRBV28 | TGTGCCAGCAGTTTATCTGGGACCCCCTACGAGCAGTACTTC | CASSLSGTPYEQYF
medium-sized | TRBJ2-7 | 14 | NA | TRBV4-2 | TGTGCCAGCAGCCAAGATGTGGGGTACTACGAGCAGTACTTC | CASSQDVGYYEQYF
NA | TRBJ1-5 | 15 | NA | TRBV5-5 | TGTGCCAGCAGCTTGGATCCGGGGAGCAATCAGCCCCAGCATTTT | CASSLDPGSNQPQHF
NA | TRBJ1-5 | 14 | NA | TRBV7-9 | TGTGCCAGCAGCTCCGGTTTGGGCAATCAGCCCCAGCATTTT | CASSSGLGNQPQHF
NA | TRBJ2-1 | 14 | TRBD1 | TRBV27 | TGTGCCAGCACCCCGGGACAGGGAGGCAATGAGCAGTTCTTC | CASTPGQGGNEQFF
medium-sized | TRBJ2-7 | 14 | NA | TRBV5-6 | TGTGCCAGCAGCTATGATATCCAGGTCTACGAGCAGTACTTC | CASSYDIQVYEQYF
NA | TRBJ2-1 | 13 | TRBD2 | TRBV29-1 | TGCAGCGTTGACGACGGGAGGGGCAATGAGCAGTTCTTC | CSVDDGRGNEQFF
NA | TRBJ2-1 | 16 | TRBD2 | TRBV5-6 | TGTGCCAGCAGTTCTCGGACTAGCGGGAGTTACAATGAGCAGTTCTTC | CASSSRTSGSYNEQFF
NA | TRBJ2-1 | 18 | TRBD1 | TRBV19 | TGTGCCAGTAGTATAGAGTTAACAGGGGGCTTCTCCTACAATGAGCAGTTCTTC | CASSIELTGGFSYNEQFF
NA | TRBJ1-1 | 16 | TRBD1 | TRBV11-2 | TGTGCCAGCAGCACCCAGGACAGGGCTGAGTTCACTGAAGCTTTCTTT | CASSTQDRAEFTEAFF
NA | TRBJ2-1 | 13 | TRBD2 | TRBV2 | TGTGCCAGCTGGGGGACTAGCGGCAATGAGCAGTTCTTC | CASWGTSGNEQFF
NA | TRBJ2-2 | 13 | NA | TRBV6-4 | TGTGCCAGCAGTGATTCTAGCACCGGGGAGCTGTTTTTT | CASSDSSTGELFF
NA | TRBJ2-1 | 15 | NA | TRBV19 | TGTGCCAGTAGTCTTGGGACTCGGGGAAACAATGAGCAGTTCTTC | CASSLGTRGNNEQFF
NA | TRBJ2-1 | 14 | TRBD1 | TRBV27 | TGTGCCAGCAGTTTAGGGACAGGGAGTAATGAGCAGTTCTTC | CASSLGTGSNEQFF
large | TRBJ2-2 | 12 | NA | TRBV6-5 | TGTGCCAGCAGTTGGGTGTCCGGGGAGCTGTTTTTT | CASSWVSGELFF
NA | TRBJ2-3 | 14 | NA | TRBV27 | TGTGCCAGCAGTTTACGGCAGGCCACAGATACGCAGTATTTT | CASSLRQATDTQYF
NA | TRBJ2-5 | 18 | TRBD2 | TRBV11-2 | TGTGCCAGCAGCTTAGATCAAACGGGAGGGACGAGAATGGAGACCCAGTACTTC | CASSLDQTGGTRMETQYF
NA | TRBJ2-6 | 14 | NA | TRBV10-2 | TGCGCCAGCAGTGATTTCGCTGGGGCCAACGTCCTGACTTTC | CASSDFAGANVLTF
NA | TRBJ2-1 | 14 | NA | TRBV6-5 | TGTGCCAGCAGCCTCACCGGGACAAACAATGAGCAGTTCTTC | CASSLTGTNNEQFF
NA | TRBJ2-1 | 13 | NA | TRBV6-5 | TGTGCCAGCAGTTACTCGGCGGTAAATGAGCAGTTCTTC | CASSYSAVNEQFF
once | TRBJ1-1 | 12 | NA | TRBV27 | TGTGCCAGCAGTCTCGGGGGGAGGGAAGCCTTCTTT | CASSLGGREAFF
NA | TRBJ2-3 | 16 | TRBD1 | TRBV5-6 | TGTGCCAGCAGCTATTCCGGGACAGGGGGCGCGGATACGCAGTATTTT | CASSYSGTGGADTQYF
NA | TRBJ1-3 | 10 | NA | TRBV6-1 | TGTGCCAGCTCCGGAAACACCATATATTTT | CASSGNTIYF
NA | TRBJ1-5 | 13 | NA | TRBV18 | TGTGCCAGCTCACCATCGCGGGATCAGCCCCAGCATTTT | CASSPSRDQPQHF
few | TRBJ2-7 | 12 | NA | TRBV18 | TGTGCCAGCTCAGGGACTCCTCCCCCGGTAGACTTC | CASSGTPPPVDF
NA | TRBJ1-5 | 15 | NA | TRBV19 | TGTGCCAGTAGTATTGGCAGATATAGCAATCAGCCCCAGCATTTT | CASSIGRYSNQPQHF
medium-sized | TRBJ2-1 | 13 | NA | TRBV11-2 | TGTGCCAGCAGCCCTACACCCGGGAGTGAGCAGTTCTTC | CASSPTPGSEQFF
once | TRBJ2-5 | 16 | TRBD1 | TRBV7-8 | TGTGCCAGCAGCTCCGGACAGGGGGCGACCCAAGAGACCCAGTACTTC | CASSSGQGATQETQYF
NA | TRBJ2-3 | 15 | TRBD2 | TRBV7-9 | TGTGCCAGCAGCTCACTAGCGGGGGGGACAGATACGCAGTATTTT | CASSSLAGGTDTQYF
NA | TRBJ1-2 | 15 | TRBD1 | TRBV18 | TGTGCCAGCTCACCAGGGCAGGGGGAATTGTATGGCTACACCTTC | CASSPGQGELYGYTF
NA | TRBJ1-6 | 14 | NA | TRBV15 | TGTGCCACCCACCAGGGTGCTGGGAATTCACCCCTCCACTTT | CATHQGAGNSPLHF
NA | TRBJ2-7 | 13 | TRBD1 | TRBV5-1 | TGCGCCAGCCGGGACAGGGGCTCCTACGAGCAGTACTTC | CASRDRGSYEQYF
NA | TRBJ2-1 | 15 | NA | TRBV11-2 | TGTGCCAGCAGTACTGGAGGGACAAACTACAATGAGCAGTTCTTC | CASSTGGTNYNEQFF
NA | TRBJ1-1 | 17 | NA | TRBV27 | TGTGCCAGCAGTTTATCGCCCTCAGGTCTAGCGGGCACTGAAGCTTTCTTT | CASSLSPSGLAGTEAFF
few | TRBJ1-6 | 17 | NA | TRBV28 | TGTGCCAGCAGTGCACAGGGCCTCGCGTCCTATAATTCACCCCTCCACTTT | CASSAQGLASYNSPLHF
NA | TRBJ2-1 | 17 | NA | TRBV4-3 | TGCGCCAGCAGCCAAGGGGGAGGCAAGCCCTCTCCCAATGAGCAGTTCTTC | CASSQGGGKPSPNEQFF
NA | TRBJ1-6 | 15 | NA | TRBV11-2 | TGTGCCAGCAGCCCAGGGACCTTGAACGATTCACCCCTCCACTTT | CASSPGTLNDSPLHF
once | TRBJ2-3 | 14 | NA | TRBV7-9 | TGTGCCAGCAGCTTAGTACTTAGCACAGATACGCAGTATTTT | CASSLVLSTDTQYF
NA | TRBJ1-5 | 15 | NA | TRBV28 | TGTGCCAGCAGTTTACGGGACCTTAGCAATCAGCCCCAGCATTTT | CASSLRDLSNQPQHF
NA | TRBJ1-5 | 14 | NA | TRBV7-2 | TGTGCCAGCAGCTCTATCGGGGGCAATCAGCCCCAGCATTTT | CASSSIGGNQPQHF
NA | TRBJ2-5 | 13 | NA | TRBV7-9 | TGTGCCAGCAGCTTAGTGGTCCAAGAGACCCAGTACTTC | CASSLVVQETQYF
once | TRBJ2-1 | 12 | NA | TRBV5-8 | TGTGCCAGCAGCTTGTTAGGGGTCGAGCAGTTCTTC | CASSLLGVEQFF
NA | TRBJ1-1 | 15 | NA | TRBV6-5 | TGTGCCAGCAGTTACTCATCGACAGGGAACACTGAAGCTTTCTTT | CASSYSSTGNTEAFF
NA | TRBJ1-4 | 15 | NA | TRBV7-8 | TGTGCCAGCAGCTTAACTGACGGGGCGGGGGAAAAACTGTTTTTT | CASSLTDGAGEKLFF
few | TRBJ2-1 | 16 | NA | TRBV16 | TGTGCCAGCAGCCAATCGGTAGGGGCATCCTACAATGAGCAGTTCTTC | CASSQSVGASYNEQFF
NA | TRBJ2-1 | 13 | TRBD1 | TRBV7-8 | TGTGCCAGCAGCAGTGACAGGGGGGCTGAGCAGTTCTTC | CASSSDRGAEQFF
NA | TRBJ2-1 | 13 | NA | TRBV30 | TGTGCCTGGAGTGTGACTAGTCTCGATGAGCAGTTCTTC | CAWSVTSLDEQFF
NA | TRBJ2-7 | 14 | NA | TRBV27 | TGTGCCAGCAGCCCACCGGGACTCTCCTACGAGCAGTACTTC | CASSPPGLSYEQYF
NA | TRBJ1-2 | 20 | NA | TRBV28 | TGTGCCAGCAGTTCTCTACTCGTGGACAGCGATACAGCATCACGCTATGGCTACACCTTC | CASSSLLVDSDTASRYGYTF
NA | TRBJ2-5 | 15 | TRBD2 | TRBV7-6 | TGTGCCAGCACCCGACGCGCGGGAGTTGGAGAGACCCAGTACTTC | CASTRRAGVGETQYF
medium-sized | TRBJ2-1 | 15 | TRBD2 | TRBV19 | TGTGCCAGTAGTCACAGCGGGGGGTCGCACAATGAGCAGTTCTTC | CASSHSGGSHNEQFF
few | TRBJ2-3 | 14 | TRBD2 | TRBV28 | TGTGCCAGCAGCTTGGCGGGGGACCCAGATACGCAGTATTTT | CASSLAGDPDTQYF
NA | TRBJ2-3 | 12 | NA | TRBV13 | TGTGCCAGCAGTGTAGGGTCCGATACGCAGTATTTT | CASSVGSDTQYF
NA | TRBJ2-7 | 16 | TRBD2 | TRBV5-4 | TGTGCCAGCAGCCAGACGGGACTAGCGGGCCTATACGAGCAGTACTTC | CASSQTGLAGLYEQYF
NA | TRBJ2-1 | 12 | NA | TRBV30 | TGTGCCTGGTCAAATCCCTACAATGAGCAGTTCTTC | CAWSNPYNEQFF